The rows below give T cell receptor beta chains drawn from one sample of a study of T cell repertoires in cytomegalovirus infection. TCRdb passed the reads through MiXCR, listing each CDR3 protein once. The repertoire has some 120,000 distinct CDR3 sequences, 25% to 35% of them found once; the top ten carry roughly 50%. Their antigen targets remain unknown. The sample consisted of CD8+ T cells from cultured PBMCs, taken from culture after CMV antigen stimulation. Receptors were obtained from a human donor in good health (CMV status not recorded). Some clones in this sample may be carry-over from other donors' samples. The CDR3 runs from the conserved cysteine through the conserved F or W. Each record gives: D gene, clone size, J gene, V gene, CDR3 protein, CDR3 DNA. D genes are given only for firm matches. Clone size is shown for a subset of rows, as once, few, many or a class of expanded clone.

D: NA; size: NA; J: TRBJ1-2; V: TRBV7-9; CDR3: CASSGRAGIYGYTF; DNA: TGTGCCAGCAGCGGTAGGGCAGGGATATATGGCTACACCTTC
D: TRBD1; size: many; J: TRBJ1-1; V: TRBV7-6; CDR3: CASSFGTGNTEAFF; DNA: TGTGCCAGCAGCTTCGGGACAGGGAACACTGAAGCTTTCTTT
D: NA; size: NA; J: TRBJ2-3; V: TRBV6-2/TRBV6-3; CDR3: CASSYDSEANTQYF; DNA: TGTGCCAGCAGTTACGACTCCGAGGCCAATACGCAGTATTTT
D: TRBD1; size: NA; J: TRBJ1-1; V: TRBV23-1; CDR3: CASSHPGDRGMNTEAFF; DNA: TGCGCCAGCAGTCACCCGGGGGACAGGGGTATGAACACTGAAGCTTTCTTT
D: NA; size: NA; J: TRBJ2-2; V: TRBV6-6; CDR3: CASAGRGAGELFF; DNA: TGTGCCAGCGCCGGTCGGGGCGCCGGGGAGCTGTTTTTT
D: TRBD1; size: NA; J: TRBJ1-2; V: TRBV7-9; CDR3: CASSFPLDREGGYTF; DNA: TGTGCCAGCAGCTTCCCTCTGGACAGGGAGGGAGGCTACACCTTC
D: TRBD2; size: few; J: TRBJ2-5; V: TRBV7-9; CDR3: CASSPGTSGGREETQYF; DNA: TGTGCCAGCAGCCCCGGGACTAGCGGGGGCCGAGAAGAGACCCAGTACTTC
D: TRBD1; size: few; J: TRBJ2-2; V: TRBV19; CDR3: CALRAGQGFTGELFF; DNA: TGTGCCCTGAGGGCGGGACAGGGTTTCACCGGGGAGCTGTTTTTT
D: NA; size: few; J: TRBJ2-4; V: TRBV7-2; CDR3: CASSPTGTFQYF; DNA: TGTGCCAGCAGCCCCACCGGGACTTTTCAGTACTTC
D: TRBD1; size: NA; J: TRBJ2-5; V: TRBV4-1; CDR3: CASSHRDRGLETQYF; DNA: TGCGCCAGCAGCCATCGGGACAGGGGGCTAGAGACCCAGTACTTC
D: NA; size: many; J: TRBJ2-7; V: TRBV19; CDR3: CASSMVRTAEQYF; DNA: TGTGCCAGTAGTATGGTACGGACCGCCGAGCAGTACTTC
D: TRBD2; size: few; J: TRBJ2-3; V: TRBV7-9; CDR3: CASSELAGGPSVRVTQYF; DNA: TGTGCCAGCAGCGAACTAGCGGGGGGGCCATCCGTTCGGGTTACGCAGTATTTT
D: NA; size: few; J: TRBJ2-1; V: TRBV7-9; CDR3: CASSFGQSWRFF; DNA: TGTGCCAGCAGCTTCGGACAGAGTTGGCGGTTCTTC
D: TRBD2; size: few; J: TRBJ2-3; V: TRBV5-4; CDR3: CASSLLWTSGRSTDTQYF; DNA: TGTGCCAGCAGCTTGTTGTGGACTAGCGGGCGAAGCACAGATACGCAGTATTTT
D: NA; size: many; J: TRBJ1-3; V: TRBV11-2; CDR3: CASSLDVGQFSGNTIYF; DNA: TGTGCCAGCAGCTTAGATGTCGGACAGTTCTCTGGAAACACCATATATTTT
D: NA; size: few; J: TRBJ2-7; V: TRBV5-4; CDR3: CASSSGVAEQYF; DNA: TGTGCCAGCAGCTCAGGGGTCGCCGAGCAGTACTTC
D: NA; size: few; J: TRBJ2-3; V: TRBV15; CDR3: CATSRDFPRGESDTQYF; DNA: TGTGCCACCAGCAGAGATTTCCCCAGGGGAGAATCAGATACGCAGTATTTT
D: TRBD1; size: many; J: TRBJ2-5; V: TRBV7-8; CDR3: CASSFWERDRGETQYF; DNA: TGTGCCAGCAGCTTTTGGGAGCGGGACAGGGGAGAGACCCAGTACTTC
D: NA; size: NA; J: TRBJ1-2; V: TRBV7-9; CDR3: CASRGGGRIMGYTF; DNA: TGTGCCAGCCGCGGCGGGGGGCGAATCATGGGCTACACCTTC
D: NA; size: few; J: TRBJ1-1; V: TRBV12-3/TRBV12-4; CDR3: CASSRTVNTEAFF; DNA: TGTGCCAGCAGCAGGACGGTAAACACTGAAGCTTTCTTT
D: TRBD2; size: NA; J: TRBJ2-3; V: TRBV7-4; CDR3: CASSSGTRPDTQYF; DNA: TGTGCCAGCAGCTCCGGGACTAGACCAGATACGCAGTATTTT
D: TRBD1; size: NA; J: TRBJ1-1; V: TRBV12-3/TRBV12-4; CDR3: CASSPPGQGYTEAFF; DNA: TGTGCCAGCAGCCCTCCGGGACAGGGTTACACTGAAGCTTTCTTT
D: NA; size: few; J: TRBJ2-7; V: TRBV6-1; CDR3: CASTSGGGETYEQYF; DNA: TGTGCCAGCACCTCTGGCGGGGGCGAAACCTACGAGCAGTACTTC
D: TRBD2; size: NA; J: TRBJ2-3; V: TRBV7-6; CDR3: CASSFTGGAGDTQYF; DNA: TGTGCCAGCAGCTTCACGGGGGGGGCAGGAGATACGCAGTATTTT
D: NA; size: many; J: TRBJ1-1; V: TRBV7-8; CDR3: CASSFPNTEAFF; DNA: TGTGCCAGCAGCTTCCCGAACACTGAAGCTTTCTTT
D: TRBD1; size: few; J: TRBJ2-1; V: TRBV7-9; CDR3: CASRYPGQAYNEQFF; DNA: TGTGCCAGCAGATATCCGGGACAGGCTTACAATGAGCAGTTCTTC
D: NA; size: NA; J: TRBJ2-5; V: TRBV7-6; CDR3: CASSFRVSETQYF; DNA: TGTGCCAGCAGCTTTCGGGTCTCTGAGACCCAGTACTTC
D: NA; size: NA; J: TRBJ2-3; V: TRBV4-1; CDR3: CASSQLGSSTDTQYF; DNA: TGCGCCAGCAGCCAGTTGGGGTCTAGCACAGATACGCAGTATTTT
D: NA; size: NA; J: TRBJ1-2; V: TRBV14; CDR3: CASSQVNYGYTF; DNA: TGTGCCAGCAGCCAGGTCAACTATGGCTACACCTTC
D: NA; size: NA; J: TRBJ1-2; V: TRBV4-1; CDR3: CASSQVRTYGYTF; DNA: TGCGCCAGCAGCCAAGTAAGGACCTATGGCTACACCTTC
D: NA; size: NA; J: TRBJ1-1; V: TRBV2; CDR3: CASSTTSFGAGLTEAFF; DNA: TGTGCCAGCAGCACGACCTCTTTCGGGGCGGGACTCACTGAAGCTTTCTTT
D: NA; size: NA; J: TRBJ1-2; V: TRBV5-1; CDR3: CASSLTGPGNGYTF; DNA: TGCGCCAGTAGCTTAACAGGGCCAGGGAATGGCTACACCTTC
D: TRBD1; size: NA; J: TRBJ1-1; V: TRBV4-1; CDR3: CASSHSVIGTANTEAFF; DNA: TGCGCCAGCAGCCACTCTGTTATCGGGACAGCGAACACTGAAGCTTTCTTT
D: NA; size: NA; J: TRBJ1-5; V: TRBV4-1; CDR3: CASSQVSGELGGNQPQHF; DNA: TGCGCCAGCAGCCAAGTTTCTGGGGAGCTCGGGGGCAATCAGCCCCAGCATTTT
D: NA; size: many; J: TRBJ1-2; V: TRBV2; CDR3: CASSDRANYGYTF; DNA: TGTGCCAGCAGTGACAGGGCTAACTATGGCTACACCTTC
D: NA; size: NA; J: TRBJ2-7; V: TRBV7-2; CDR3: CASSLVTRGEQYF; DNA: TGTGCCAGCAGCTTAGTTACTCGGGGCGAGCAGTACTTC
D: NA; size: few; J: TRBJ2-7; V: TRBV7-8; CDR3: CASGRRGRYEQYF; DNA: TGTGCCAGCGGTCGGCGCGGGCGGTACGAGCAGTACTTC
D: TRBD1; size: few; J: TRBJ2-5; V: TRBV28; CDR3: CASSFLQGEETQYF; DNA: TGTGCCAGCAGTTTCCTACAGGGGGAAGAGACCCAGTACTTC
D: NA; size: few; J: TRBJ2-1; V: TRBV11-2; CDR3: CASSLDGARVHNNEQFF; DNA: TGTGCCAGCAGCTTAGATGGTGCCAGGGTTCACAACAATGAGCAGTTCTTC
D: NA; size: few; J: TRBJ1-1; V: TRBV6-2/TRBV6-3; CDR3: CASSSPRRQAGSTEAFF; DNA: TGTGCCAGCAGCTCACCGAGAAGACAGGCTGGGAGCACTGAAGCTTTCTTT
D: NA; size: few; J: TRBJ1-4; V: TRBV25-1; CDR3: CASSLLGLGEKLFF; DNA: TGTGCCAGCAGTCTCCTCGGGTTGGGTGAAAAACTGTTTTTT
D: TRBD2; size: NA; J: TRBJ2-7; V: TRBV2; CDR3: CASRGTSFYEQYF; DNA: TGTGCCAGCAGGGGGACTAGCTTCTACGAGCAGTACTTC
D: TRBD2; size: few; J: TRBJ2-7; V: TRBV4-1; CDR3: CASSQVGGTSEQYF; DNA: TGCGCCAGCAGCCAAGTGGGGGGGACTTCTGAGCAGTACTTC